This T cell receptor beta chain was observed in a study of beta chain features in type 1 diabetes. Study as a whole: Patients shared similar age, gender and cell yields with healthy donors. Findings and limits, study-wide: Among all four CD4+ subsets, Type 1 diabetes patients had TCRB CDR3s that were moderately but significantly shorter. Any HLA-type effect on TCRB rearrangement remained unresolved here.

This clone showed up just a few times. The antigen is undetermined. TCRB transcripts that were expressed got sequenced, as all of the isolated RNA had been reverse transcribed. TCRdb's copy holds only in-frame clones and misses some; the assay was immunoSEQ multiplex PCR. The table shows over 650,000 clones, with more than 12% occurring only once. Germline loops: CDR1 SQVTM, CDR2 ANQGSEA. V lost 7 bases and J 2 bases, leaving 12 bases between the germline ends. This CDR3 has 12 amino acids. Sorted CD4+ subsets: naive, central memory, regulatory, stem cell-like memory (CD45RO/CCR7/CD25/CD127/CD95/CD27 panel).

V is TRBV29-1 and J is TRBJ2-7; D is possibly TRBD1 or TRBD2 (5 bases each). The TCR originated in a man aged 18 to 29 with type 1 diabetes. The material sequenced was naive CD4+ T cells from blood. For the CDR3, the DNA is TGCAGCGGCCGGGACGTTGCCTACGAGCAGTACTTC. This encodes CSGRDVAYEQYF.